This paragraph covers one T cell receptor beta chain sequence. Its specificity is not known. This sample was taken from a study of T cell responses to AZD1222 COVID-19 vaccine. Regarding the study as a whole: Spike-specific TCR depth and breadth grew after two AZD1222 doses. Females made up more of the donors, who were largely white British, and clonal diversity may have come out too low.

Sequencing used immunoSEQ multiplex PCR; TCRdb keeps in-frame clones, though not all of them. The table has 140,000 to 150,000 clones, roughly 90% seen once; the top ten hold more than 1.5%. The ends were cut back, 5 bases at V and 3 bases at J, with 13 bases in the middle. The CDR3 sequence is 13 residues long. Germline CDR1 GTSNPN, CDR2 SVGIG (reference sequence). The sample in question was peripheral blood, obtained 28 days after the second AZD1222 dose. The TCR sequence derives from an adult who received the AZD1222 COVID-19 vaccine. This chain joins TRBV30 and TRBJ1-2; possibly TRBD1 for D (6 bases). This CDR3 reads CAWVRGTHYGYTF. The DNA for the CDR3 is TGTGCCTGGGTCAGGGGCACCCACTATGGCTACACCTTC.